This TCR beta chain was captured by sequencing in a study of T-cell reconstitution after alpha-beta-depleted transplantation in children (dated by TCRdb to 2016 to 2018). Regarding the complete study: The study quantitatively tracked T-cell immune reconstitution after TCRalphabeta/CD19-depleted allogeneic hematopoietic cell transplantation in children using TCR repertoire profiling.

The meaning of the sample's treatment or condition label: allogeneic hematopoietic cell transplantation with graft depleted of TCRalphabeta T cells and CD19 B cells. The children who served as transplant recipients had been given grafts of TCRalphabeta/CD19-depleted allogeneic hematopoietic cells. The library was obtained by PCR. Sequencing relied on an Illumina HiSeq 2500. TCR library preparation used molecular barcoding, with unique molecular identifiers applied to normalize quantification of the TCRbeta repertoire. TCRdb passed the public sequencing reads through fastp at Q25 and MiXCR, retaining productive beta sequences. Rows are unified per CDR3 protein, each entry keeping the most common DNA and genes. In all, the sample holds fewer than 1 million distinct CDR3 sequences, and roughly 16% of those were seen once. Just under 5% of the sample is held by the ten biggest clonotypes. From the cysteine up to the phenylalanine, the CDR3 has a length of 15 residues. The DNA shown is the 45-base CDR3, in frame from base 1. Compared with germline, V lacks 5 bases and J lacks 3 bases; bases without a gene match: 9.

As concerns this clonotype: This clone's antigen is unknown. The sample holds no much larger clone one base away, and base qualities are not on file.

Results the study describes overall, beyond this receptor: In some patients, high TCRbeta diversity at day 60 was attributed to recipient T cells and intrathymic progenitors that had survived conditioning. Over the following months the frequencies of hyperexpanded clones went down, and after one year T-cell counts and TCRbeta diversity were mostly credited to newly produced T cells. Apparently early alphabetaT-cell count recovery about two months after transplant reportedly relied on only several hundred rapidly expanded clones derived from non-depleted graft cells.

This clonotype was sampled from a male patient between 5 and 17 years old who had a stem cell transplant for acute lymphoblastic leukemia, so the T cells may come from the graft donor. The sequence links TRBV12-3 or TRBV12-4 to TRBJ2-7, with 8 central nucleotides matching TRBD2. The source material was PBMCs, mostly from graft donor cells, sampled 360 days after TCRalphabeta/CD19-depleted stem cell transplant. The CDR3 has the sequence CASSPTLAGFYEQYF. The nucleotide sequence is TGTGCCAGCAGTCCCACTCTAGCGGGTTTCTACGAGCAGTACTTC.